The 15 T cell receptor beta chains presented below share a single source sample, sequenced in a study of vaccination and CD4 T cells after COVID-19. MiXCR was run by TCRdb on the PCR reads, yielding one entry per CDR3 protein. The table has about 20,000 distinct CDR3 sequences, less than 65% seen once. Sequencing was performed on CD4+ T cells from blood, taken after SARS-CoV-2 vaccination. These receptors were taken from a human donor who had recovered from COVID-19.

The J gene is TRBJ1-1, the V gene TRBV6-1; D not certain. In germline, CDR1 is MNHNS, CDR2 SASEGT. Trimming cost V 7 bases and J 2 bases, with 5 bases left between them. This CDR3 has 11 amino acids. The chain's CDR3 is CASTTNTEAFF. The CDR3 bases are TGTGCCAGCACGACTAACACTGAAGCTTTCTTT.

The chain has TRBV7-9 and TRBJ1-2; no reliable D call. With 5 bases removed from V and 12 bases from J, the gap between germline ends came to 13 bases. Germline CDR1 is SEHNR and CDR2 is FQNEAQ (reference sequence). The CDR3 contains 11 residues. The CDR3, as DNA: TGTGCCAGCAGCCGATTGGTGGGGAACACCTTC. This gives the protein CASSRLVGNTF.

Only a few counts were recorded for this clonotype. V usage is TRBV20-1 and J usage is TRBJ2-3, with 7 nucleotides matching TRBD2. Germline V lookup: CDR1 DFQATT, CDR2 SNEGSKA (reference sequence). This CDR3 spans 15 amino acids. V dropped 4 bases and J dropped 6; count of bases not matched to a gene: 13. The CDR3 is CSATISVGGVDTQYF. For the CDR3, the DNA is TGCAGTGCTACGATATCGGTGGGAGGGGTGGATACGCAGTATTTT.

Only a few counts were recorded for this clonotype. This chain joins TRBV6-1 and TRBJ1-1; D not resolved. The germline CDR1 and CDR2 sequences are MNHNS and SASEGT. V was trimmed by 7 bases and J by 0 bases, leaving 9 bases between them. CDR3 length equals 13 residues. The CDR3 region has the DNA TGTGCCAGCAAGGTTCTTATGAACACTGAAGCTTTCTTT. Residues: CASKVLMNTEAFF.

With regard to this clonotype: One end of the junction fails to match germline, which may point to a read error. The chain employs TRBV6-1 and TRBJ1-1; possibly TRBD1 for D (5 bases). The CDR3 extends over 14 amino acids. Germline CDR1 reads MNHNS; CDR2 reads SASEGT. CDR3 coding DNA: TGTGCCAGCAGACTCCGGCAGGGCTCCGCTGAAGCTCTCTTT. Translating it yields CASRLRQGSAEALF.

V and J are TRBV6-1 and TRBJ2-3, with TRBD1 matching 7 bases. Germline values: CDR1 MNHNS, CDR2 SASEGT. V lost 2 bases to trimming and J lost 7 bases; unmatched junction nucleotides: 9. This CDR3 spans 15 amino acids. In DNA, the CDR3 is TGTGCCAGCAGTGAACTGGACAGGCTGGGAAATACGCAGTATTTT. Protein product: CASSELDRLGNTQYF.

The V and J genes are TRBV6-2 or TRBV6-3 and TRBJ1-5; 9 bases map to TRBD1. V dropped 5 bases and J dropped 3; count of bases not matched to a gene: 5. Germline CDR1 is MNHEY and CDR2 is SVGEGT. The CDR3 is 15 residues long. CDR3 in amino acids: CASSLTGGDNQPQHF. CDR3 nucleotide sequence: TGTGCCAGCAGTCTGACAGGGGGTGACAATCAGCCCCAGCATTTT.

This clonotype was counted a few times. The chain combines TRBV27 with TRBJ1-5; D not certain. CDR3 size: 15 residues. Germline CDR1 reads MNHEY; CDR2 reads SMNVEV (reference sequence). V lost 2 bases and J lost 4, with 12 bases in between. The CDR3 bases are TGTGCCAGCAGTTTAGGTGCCAGAGAGAATCAGCCCCAGCATTTT. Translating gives CASSLGARENQPQHF.

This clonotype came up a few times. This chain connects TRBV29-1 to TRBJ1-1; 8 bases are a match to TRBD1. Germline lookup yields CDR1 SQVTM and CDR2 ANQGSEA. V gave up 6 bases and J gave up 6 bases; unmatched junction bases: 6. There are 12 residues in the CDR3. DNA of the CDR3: TGCAGCGTGAGTGACAGGGGTGCTGAAGCTTTCTTT. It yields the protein CSVSDRGAEAFF.

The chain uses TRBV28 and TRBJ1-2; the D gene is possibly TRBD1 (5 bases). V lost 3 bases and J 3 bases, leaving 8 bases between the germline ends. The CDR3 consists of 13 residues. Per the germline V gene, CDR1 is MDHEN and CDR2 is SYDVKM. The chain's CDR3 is CASSFDRHYGYTF. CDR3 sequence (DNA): TGTGCCAGCAGTTTCGACAGACACTATGGCTACACCTTC.

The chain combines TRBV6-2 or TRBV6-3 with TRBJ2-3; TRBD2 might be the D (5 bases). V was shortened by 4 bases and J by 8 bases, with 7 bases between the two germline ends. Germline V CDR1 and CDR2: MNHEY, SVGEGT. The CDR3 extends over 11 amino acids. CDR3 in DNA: TGTGCCAGCAGTTGGACTGGTACGCAGTATTTT. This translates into CASSWTGTQYF.

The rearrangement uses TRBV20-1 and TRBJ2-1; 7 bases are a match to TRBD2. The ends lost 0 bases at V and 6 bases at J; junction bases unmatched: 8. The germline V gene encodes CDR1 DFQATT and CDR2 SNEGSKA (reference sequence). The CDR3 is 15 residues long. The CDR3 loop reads CSARDRAGVGNEQFF. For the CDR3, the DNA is TGCAGTGCTAGAGATCGGGCGGGAGTAGGCAATGAGCAGTTCTTC.

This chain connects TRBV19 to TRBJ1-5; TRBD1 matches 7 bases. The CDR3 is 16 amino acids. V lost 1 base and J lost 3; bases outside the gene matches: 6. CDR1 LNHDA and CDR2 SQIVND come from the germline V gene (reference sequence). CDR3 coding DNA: TGTGCCAGTAGTATAGTGGGCAGGGGGGCCAATCAGCCCCAGCATTTT. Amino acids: CASSIVGRGANQPQHF.

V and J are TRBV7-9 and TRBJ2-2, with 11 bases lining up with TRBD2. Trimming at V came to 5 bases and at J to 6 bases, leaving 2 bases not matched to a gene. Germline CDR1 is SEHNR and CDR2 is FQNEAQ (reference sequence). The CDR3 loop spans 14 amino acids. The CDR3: CASSDSGRAGELFF. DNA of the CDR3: TGTGCCAGCAGCGATAGCGGGAGGGCCGGGGAGCTGTTTTTT.

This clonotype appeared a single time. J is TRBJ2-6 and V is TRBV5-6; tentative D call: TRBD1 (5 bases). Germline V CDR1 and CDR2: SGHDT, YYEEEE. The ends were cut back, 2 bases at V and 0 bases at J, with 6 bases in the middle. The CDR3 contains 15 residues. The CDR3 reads CASSFQGSGANVLTF. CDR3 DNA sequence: TGTGCCAGCAGCTTCCAGGGCTCTGGGGCCAACGTCCTGACTTTC.